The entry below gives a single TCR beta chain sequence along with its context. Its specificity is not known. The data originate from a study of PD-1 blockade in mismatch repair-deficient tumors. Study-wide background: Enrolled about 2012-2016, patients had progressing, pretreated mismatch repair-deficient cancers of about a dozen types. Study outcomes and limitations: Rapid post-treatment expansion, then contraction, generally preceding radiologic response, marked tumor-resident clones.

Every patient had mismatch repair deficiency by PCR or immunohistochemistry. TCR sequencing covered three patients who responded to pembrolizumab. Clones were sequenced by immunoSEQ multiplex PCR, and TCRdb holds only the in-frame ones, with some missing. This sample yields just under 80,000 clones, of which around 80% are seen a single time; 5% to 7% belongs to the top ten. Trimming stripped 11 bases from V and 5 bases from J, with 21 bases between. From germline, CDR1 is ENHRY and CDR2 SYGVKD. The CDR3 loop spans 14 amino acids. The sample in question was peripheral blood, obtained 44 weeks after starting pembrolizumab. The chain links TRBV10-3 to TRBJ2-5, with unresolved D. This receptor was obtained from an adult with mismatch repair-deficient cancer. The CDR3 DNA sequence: TGTGCCTCCGGCGATGGCCCCGCAGGTGAGACCCAGTACTTC. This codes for CASGDGPAGETQYF.